A single sample gave rise to the 27 T cell receptor beta chains below, sequenced in a study of cytomegalovirus exposure and HLA in healthy donors. A multiplex PCR was run with 60 Vbeta primers and 13 Jbeta primers. Assay used: immunoSEQ multiplex PCR; TCRdb lists only in-frame clones, some missing. In all, the sample yields around 80,000 clones. Sequenced input: PBMCs. These receptors were collected from a boy younger than 18 in good health and CMV-seronegative.

The chain couples TRBV2 to TRBJ1-2, with 7 bases fitting TRBD1. After removal of 6 bases from V and 2 bases from J, the junction contained 3 bases not matched to a gene. CDR1 and CDR2 (germline): SNHLY, FYNNEI. This CDR3 comprises 13 residues. The CDR3 here is CASSETGNYGYTF. The CDR3 DNA follows: TGTGCCAGCAGCGAGACAGGGAACTATGGCTACACCTTC.

The chain carries TRBV7-7 and TRBJ2-5; 7 bases fit TRBD2. The germline V gene encodes CDR1 SSHAT and CDR2 FNYEAQ (reference sequence). V dropped 1 base and J dropped 2; count of bases not matched to a gene: 4. There are 15 residues in the CDR3. CDR3 region: CASSLDGGRQETQYF. For the CDR3, the DNA is TGTGCCAGCAGCTTAGACGGGGGGAGACAAGAGACCCAGTACTTC.

A remark on this clone: A junction end diverges from the germline sequence, so it may reflect a read error. This specimen includes other DNA sequences encoding the same CDR3. This chain links TRBV6-5 with TRBJ1-6; tentative D call: TRBD1 (5 bases). The CDR3 runs 15 residues. Germline V gene sequence: CDR1 MNHEY, CDR2 SVGAGI. The CDR3: CASSYSGQRYSPLHF. DNA of the CDR3: TGTGCCAGCAGTTACTCAGGACAAAGATATTCACCCCTACACTTT.

The chain links TRBV30 to TRBJ1-2; D not certain. CDR3 size: 12 residues. Trimming left V 0 bases short and J 4 bases short, with 6 bases between. Germline assignment: CDR1 GTSNPN and CDR2 SVGIG (reference sequence). CDR3 nucleotides: TGTGCCTGGAGTGTAACATCCTATGGCTACACCTTC. This sequence encodes CAWSVTSYGYTF.

The gene calls are TRBV13 and TRBJ2-3; no definite D call. In germline, CDR1 is PRHDT, CDR2 FYEKMQ (reference sequence). This CDR3 contains 15 residues. The germline V and J ends were trimmed by 4 bases and 1 base, with 12 bases remaining between them. The CDR3: CASSSNLRGTDTQYF. Written as DNA, the CDR3 is TGTGCCAGCAGCTCCAACCTACGAGGCACAGATACGCAGTATTTT.

The genes are TRBV5-6 and TRBJ1-5; D call uncertain. This CDR3 is built from 15 residues. From germline, CDR1 is SGHDT and CDR2 YYEEEE. V lost 4 bases to trimming and J lost 0 bases, with 11 bases between them. DNA of the CDR3: TGTGCCAGCAGCCCGTCGGGTGGTAGCAATCAGCCCCAGCATTTT. It yields the protein CASSPSGGSNQPQHF.

The V and J genes are TRBV29-1 and TRBJ1-4, with 8 bases matching TRBD1. V was clipped by 1 base and J by 8 bases; unmatched bases: 12. The CDR3 sequence is 16 residues long. Germline V lookup: CDR1 SQVTM, CDR2 ANQGSEA. The chain's CDR3 is CSVEGTDRERREKLFF. DNA for the CDR3: TGCAGCGTTGAAGGTACGGACAGGGAGCGGAGGGAAAAACTGTTTTTT.

The chain combines TRBV18 with TRBJ2-3; 7 nucleotides match TRBD1. The V gene's germline CDR1 is KGHSH and CDR2 LQKENI. After removal of 4 bases from V and 5 bases from J, the junction contained 3 bases not matched to a gene. CDR3 length equals 13 residues. The CDR3 reads CASSLRQGDTQYF. CDR3 sequence (DNA): TGTGCCAGCTCACTAAGACAGGGAGATACGCAGTATTTT.

V usage is TRBV6-1 and J usage is TRBJ1-1; tentatively, D is TRBD1 (5 bases). CDR1 is MNHNS and CDR2 is SASEGT in the germline V gene. The CDR3 sequence is 15 residues long. V gave up 2 bases and J gave up 4 bases, with 14 bases separating them. CDR3 bases: TGTGCCAGCAGTGAAATTTTCGGGGGAGCCACTGAAGCTTTCTTT. Its protein is CASSEIFGGATEAFF.

The V and J genes are TRBV5-1 and TRBJ1-2; a possible D gene is TRBD1 (5 bases). The V end was cut by 2 bases, the J end by 3 bases, with 14 bases between. Germline assignment: CDR1 SGHRS and CDR2 YFSETQ. The CDR3 contains 15 residues. The CDR3 nucleotides are TGCGCCAGCAGCTTTGGCAGGGAATTTGACTATGGCTACACCTTC. As protein: CASSFGREFDYGYTF.

V is TRBV6-6 and J is TRBJ1-5, with 10 bases that match TRBD1. With 0 bases clipped from V and 3 bases from J, the junction kept 2 bases outside the gene matches. The CDR3 is 16 amino acids. The germline gives CDR1 MNHNY, CDR2 SVGAGI (reference sequence). As DNA, the CDR3 is TGTGCCAGCAGTTACTCGACAGGGGGCAACAATCAGCCCCAGCATTTT. Its translation is CASSYSTGGNNQPQHF.

The rearrangement joins TRBV7-8 to TRBJ1-2, with TRBD1 as a possible D gene (6 bases). CDR3 length: 15 amino acids. V gave up 5 bases and J gave up 4 bases, with 17 bases separating them. Germline V gene data show CDR1 as SGHVS and CDR2 as FQNEAQ. The CDR3 DNA sequence: TGTGCCAGCAGCCAAATGACAGGACTTAGCTATGGCTACACCTTC. Encoded protein: CASSQMTGLSYGYTF. Combining the CDR3 with reference TRBV7-8 and TRBJ1-2 gives the whole variable domain GAGVSQSPRYKVAKRGQDVALRCDPISGHVSLFWYQQALGQGPEFLTYFQNEAQLDKSGLPSDRFFAERPEGSVSTLKIQRTQQEDSAVYLCASSQMTGLSYGYTFGSGTRLTVV.

The chain joins TRBV29-1 to TRBJ1-5, with D hard to call. The germline CDR1 and CDR2 sequences are SQVTM and ANQGSEA. This CDR3 contains 13 residues. Trimming removed 1 base from V and 5 bases from J, with 9 bases in between. CDR3 residues: CSVEVASDQPQHF. CDR3 nucleotides: TGCAGCGTTGAAGTGGCAAGTGATCAGCCCCAGCATTTT. Supplemented by reference TRBV29-1 and TRBJ1-5, the full variable domain reads SAVISQKPSRDICQRGTSLTIQCQVDSQVTMMFWYRQQPGQSLTLIATANQGSEATYESGFVIDKFPISRPNLTFSTLTVSNMSPEDSSIYLCSVEVASDQPQHFGDGTRLSIL.

V is TRBV5-1 and J is TRBJ2-7; the match to TRBD1 covers 7 bases. The CDR3 has 13 amino acids. Germline trimming cut 4 bases from V and 5 bases from J; bases unmatched to any gene: 6. Germline CDR1 SGHRS, CDR2 YFSETQ. The CDR3 nucleotides are TGCGCCAGCAGCCGACAGGGTTCCGACGAGCAGTACTTC. Amino acid sequence: CASSRQGSDEQYF.

This chain connects TRBV5-1 to TRBJ1-5; no definite D call. Per germline, CDR1 SGHRS and CDR2 YFSETQ. V dropped 0 bases and J dropped 7 bases, with 8 bases sitting between them. The CDR3 runs to 13 residues. CDR3 residues: CASSLDGGQPQHF. DNA of the CDR3: TGCGCCAGCAGCTTGGACGGCGGGCAGCCCCAGCATTTT.

The chain links TRBV19 to TRBJ2-5; no clear D gene. V was cut by 3 bases and J by 4 bases, with 12 bases left in between. The germline CDR1 and CDR2 sequences are LNHDA and SQIVND (reference sequence). This CDR3 is 14 amino acids long. This chain's CDR3 is CASSILGSSETQYF. The CDR3 region has the DNA TGTGCCAGTAGTATTCTAGGCAGCTCAGAGACCCAGTACTTC.

The V and J genes are TRBV15 and TRBJ2-7; 9 nucleotides align to TRBD1. The ends lost 4 bases at V and 2 bases at J; junction bases unmatched: 3. This CDR3 is 14 amino acids long. The germline V gene encodes CDR1 LNHNV and CDR2 YYDKDF (reference sequence). CDR3 protein: CATSTDRGPYEQYF. CDR3 in DNA: TGTGCCACCAGCACGGACAGGGGACCCTACGAGCAGTACTTC.

The chain has TRBV4-1 and TRBJ2-1; TRBD2 agrees at 7 bases. The V gene's germline CDR1 is MGHRA and CDR2 YSYEKL. V shed 4 bases and J 6 bases; nucleotides not matched to a gene: 0. The CDR3 has 12 residues. As DNA, the CDR3 is TGCGCCAGCAGCCGGACTAGCAATGAGCAGTTCTTC. Encoded protein: CASSRTSNEQFF.

CDR3: CASSWETGGFRGYTF. Here the CDR3 DNA reads TGTGCCAGCAGCTGGGAGACAGGGGGGTTCCGGGGCTACACCTTC. This chain joins TRBV5-8 and TRBJ1-2, with TRBD1 matching 9 bases. The germline V gene encodes CDR1 SGHTS and CDR2 YDEGEE. The CDR3 contains 15 residues. Trimming took 3 bases from V and 8 from J; bases not matched to a gene: 11.

This sequence joins TRBV7-2 and TRBJ2-7, with 10 bases matching TRBD1. V was clipped by 2 bases and J by 3 bases; unmatched bases: 10. The germline V gene encodes CDR1 SGHTA and CDR2 FQGNSA. CDR3 length: 17 residues. The CDR3 DNA reads as TGTGCCAGCAGCTTATCCGATCGACAGGGGGCCGACTACGAGCAGTACTTC. Translating it yields CASSLSDRQGADYEQYF.

The genes are TRBV2 and TRBJ1-1, with D possibly TRBD1 on 6 matching bases. The CDR3 runs to 14 residues. Deletions cut 6 bases from V and 5 bases from J, with 16 bases between. Germline V gene sequence: CDR1 SNHLY, CDR2 FYNNEI. This CDR3 reads CASRDTGTRTEAFF. CDR3 in DNA: TGTGCCAGCAGGGACACAGGGACAAGGACTGAAGCTTTCTTT.

The gene calls are TRBV7-9 and TRBJ2-2, with D hard to call. Trimming removed 5 bases at V and 6 bases at J, with 10 bases between. CDR3 length: 13 amino acids. Germline CDR1 reads SEHNR; CDR2 reads FQNEAQ (reference sequence). The CDR3 sequence: CASSPQVPGELFF. As DNA, the CDR3 is TGTGCCAGCAGCCCCCAGGTCCCCGGGGAGCTGTTTTTT. Complete variable domain (other parts from reference TRBV7-9 and TRBJ2-2): DTGVSQNPRHKITKRGQNVTFRCDPISEHNRLYWYRQTLGQGPEFLTYFQNEAQLEKSRLLSDRFSAERPKGSFSTLEIQRTEQGDSAMYLCASSPQVPGELFFGEGSRLTVL.

The gene calls are TRBV2 and TRBJ2-2, with 9 bases identical to TRBD1. The CDR3 sequence is 14 residues long. The V and J ends lost 5 bases and 3 bases, in that order; junction bases with no gene match: 1. The germline CDR1 and CDR2 sequences are SNHLY and FYNNEI. The CDR3 DNA reads TGTGCCAGCAGTCGGGACAGGGACACCGGGGAGCTGTTTTTT. Amino acids: CASSRDRDTGELFF.

The chain carries TRBV25-1 and TRBJ1-2; D is possibly TRBD1 (6 bases). The V and J ends lost 6 bases and 8 bases respectively, with 22 bases between them. The CDR3 runs to 15 residues. The germline V gene encodes CDR1 MGHDK and CDR2 SYGVNS. CDR3 sequence reads: CASSRTGKRYWGYTF. In DNA, the CDR3 is TGTGCCAGCAGCCGAACAGGGAAGAGGTACTGGGGCTACACCTTC.

Concerning this clone: The identical CDR3 is also encoded by other nucleotide sequences in the sample. J is TRBJ1-2 and V is TRBV5-1; unclear D gene. The CDR3 is made up of 14 amino acids. V was cut by 0 bases and J by 0 bases, with 6 bases left in between. Germline loops: CDR1 SGHRS, CDR2 YFSETQ. The CDR3 loop is CASSLGQANYGYTF. For the CDR3, the DNA is TGCGCCAGCAGCTTGGGGCAGGCTAACTATGGCTACACCTTC.

This chain connects TRBV29-1 to TRBJ2-7, with 9 bases that match TRBD1. CDR1 SQVTM and CDR2 ANQGSEA come from the germline V gene. This CDR3 spans 14 amino acids. V lost 2 bases and J lost 5; bases outside the gene matches: 7. The CDR3 DNA reads TGCAGCGTTGAAAGCGGGACAGGGTCCAACGAGCAGTACTTC. Translated, it gives CSVESGTGSNEQYF.

The chain links TRBV7-9 to TRBJ1-5, with 10 bases that match TRBD1. The CDR3 is made up of 16 amino acids. The J segment lost 5 bases and the V segment lost 1 base, leaving 5 bases of the junction unmatched. Germline loops: CDR1 SEHNR, CDR2 FQNEAQ (reference sequence). CDR3 region: CASSLGGTGADQPQHF. The CDR3 coding sequence is TGTGCCAGCAGCTTAGGAGGGACAGGGGCGGATCAGCCCCAGCATTTT. The full variable domain, with the rest looked up from reference TRBV7-9 and TRBJ1-5, is DTGVSQNPRHKITKRGQNVTFRCDPISEHNRLYWYRQTLGQGPEFLTYFQNEAQLEKSRLLSDRFSAERPKGSFSTLEIQRTEQGDSAMYLCASSLGGTGADQPQHFGDGTRLSIL.